A selection of T cell receptor beta chains follows, all from one sample in a study of STAT5B mutations in CD4+ large granular lymphocyte leukemia. Assay used: immunoSEQ multiplex PCR; TCRdb lists only in-frame clones, some missing. The repertoire consists of about 4,600 clones, with around 77% occurring once and the leading ten covering roughly 8.2%. Sequencing was performed on PBMCs. The receptors were sampled from a man in his 70s with CD4+ T-cell large granular lymphocyte leukemia. Both conserved end residues are part of each CDR3. A D gene is named only where the DNA matches it firmly. The listing skips clone size in some rows; elsewhere it reads once, few, many or a size class.

D	J	V	size	DNA	CDR3
-	TRBJ1-5	TRBV18	-	TGTGCCAGCTCACGAGGGCAGTTGCCCCAGCATTTT	CASSRGQLPQHF
TRBD2	TRBJ2-1	TRBV11-3	-	TGTGCCAGCAGCCCCGGAACTAGCGGGGGACACAAGAATGAGCAGTTCTTC	CASSPGTSGGHKNEQFF
TRBD1	TRBJ2-3	TRBV6-5	-	TGTGCCAGCAGATCGACAGGGCCAGATACGCAGTATTTT	CASRSTGPDTQYF
TRBD1	TRBJ1-6	TRBV30	-	TGTGCCTGGAGGAGGACAGGGGCGGCGTATTCACCCCTCCACTTT	CAWRRTGAAYSPLHF
-	TRBJ1-2	TRBV30	-	TGTGCCTGGAGTGAACCCCCCTGGTATGGCTACACCTTC	CAWSEPPWYGYTF
-	TRBJ1-5	TRBV30	-	TGTGCCTGGAGTGTGATGGGGATGGGTCAGCCCCAGCATTTT	CAWSVMGMGQPQHF
-	TRBJ1-5	TRBV6-1	-	TGTGCCAGCGTCAGGGACTATAAGGATCAGCCCCAGCATTTT	CASVRDYKDQPQHF
-	TRBJ2-2	TRBV27	few	TGTGCCAGCAGTTTAGCGGGATGGCCCGGGGAGCTGTTTTTT	CASSLAGWPGELFF
TRBD1	TRBJ2-1	TRBV29-1	few	TGCAGCGTCGTTCGACGGCAGGGGGCCCAGAATGAGCAGTTCTTC	CSVVRRQGAQNEQFF
-	TRBJ1-1	TRBV10-1	-	TGCGCCAGCAGTGAGTCTTTGGACACTGAAGCTTTCTTT	CASSESLDTEAFF
-	TRBJ2-3	TRBV11-3	-	TGTGCCAGCAGCTTAGGATCTAGCACAGATACGCAGTATTTT	CASSLGSSTDTQYF
-	TRBJ2-3	TRBV25-1	-	TGTGCCAGCGCTGATAGGCCCACAGATACGCAGTATTTT	CASADRPTDTQYF
-	TRBJ2-5	TRBV6-5	-	TGTGCCAGCAGCCCTGTGGGGAGAGAGACCCAGTACTTC	CASSPVGRETQYF
-	TRBJ2-1	TRBV7-9	-	TGTGCCAGCAGCCCCGCCAGCGGAGGGTACAATGAGCAGTTCTTC	CASSPASGGYNEQFF
-	TRBJ2-5	TRBV5-1	-	TGCGCCAGCACGGAAAGGACAGACCAAGAGACCCAGTACTTC	CASTERTDQETQYF
-	TRBJ2-1	TRBV19	-	TGTGCCAGTACCAATGGGAATGAGCAGTTCTTC	CASTNGNEQFF
TRBD1	TRBJ2-5	TRBV28	-	TGTGCCAGCAGTTCGATCAACAGGGGGCTGCAAGAGACCCAGTACTTC	CASSSINRGLQETQYF
-	TRBJ1-4	TRBV27	few	TGTGCCAGCAGTTTCTCCGGGACACCCGAAAAACTGTTTTTT	CASSFSGTPEKLFF
-	TRBJ1-3	TRBV19	-	TGTGCCAGTAGTCGCGGTGGGTCTGGAAACACCATATATTTT	CASSRGGSGNTIYF
-	TRBJ2-5	TRBV9	-	TGTGCCAGCAGCGTAGCTGGGTGGGAGACCCAGTACTTC	CASSVAGWETQYF
-	TRBJ2-3	TRBV7-9	-	TGTGCCAGCAGCTTAGGCGCTAACACAGATACGCAGTATTTT	CASSLGANTDTQYF
-	TRBJ1-4	TRBV7-9	-	TGTGCCAGCAGCGAGAGGCGGGGGCGTGGGGAAAAACTGTTTTTT	CASSERRGRGEKLFF
-	TRBJ1-2	TRBV30	-	TGTGCCTGGGGCACAGGGTCCGGTGGCTACACCTTC	CAWGTGSGGYTF
-	TRBJ1-3	TRBV9	once	TGTGCCAGCAGCGTAGACCCACGGGGTCCTGGAAACACCATATATTTT	CASSVDPRGPGNTIYF
-	TRBJ2-1	TRBV7-7	few	TGTGCCAGCAGCAAGGACGGAAGCAATGAGCAGTTCTTC	CASSKDGSNEQFF
-	TRBJ2-5	TRBV27	-	TGTGCCCCAGGGACCCAGTACTTC	CAPGTQYF
TRBD1	TRBJ1-5	TRBV2	few	TGTGCCAGCACCGGGACAGGGGGCGGAGGCAATCAGCCCCAGCATTTT	CASTGTGGGGNQPQHF
-	TRBJ1-5	TRBV15	-	TGTGCCACCAGCTTCCCGACACTTCAGCCCCAGCATTTT	CATSFPTLQPQHF
-	TRBJ2-5	TRBV6-6	-	TGTGCCAGCAGCGTGGGGGGCGGCGGTCAAGAGACCCAGTACTTC	CASSVGGGGQETQYF
TRBD2	TRBJ2-1	TRBV5-1	-	TGCGCCAGCAGCCCGGGACTAGCGGGAGCCACCGGCAATGAGCAGTTCTTC	CASSPGLAGATGNEQFF
-	TRBJ2-3	TRBV11-3	-	TGTGCCAGCAGCCCCACTAGCTTGAGCACAGATACGCAGTATTTT	CASSPTSLSTDTQYF
-	TRBJ2-5	TRBV5-1	once	TGCGCCAGCAGCCCTGGCCCGGGACGGGAAGAGACCCAGTACTTC	CASSPGPGREETQYF
-	TRBJ1-2	TRBV5-4	-	TGTGCCAGCAGCTCGGACACCGCCTATGGCTACACCTTC	CASSSDTAYGYTF
TRBD2	TRBJ2-2	TRBV7-9	-	TGTGCCAGCAGCCCAACTGGGTTCGGGACTAGCGGAACGGCCGGGGAGCTGTTTTTT	CASSPTGFGTSGTAGELFF
-	TRBJ2-6	TRBV19	-	TGTGCCAGTAGTATAGATAGCCGGAGGGGAGTTTCTGGGGCCAACGTCCTGACTTTC	CASSIDSRRGVSGANVLTF
TRBD1	TRBJ1-5	TRBV19	once	TGTGCCAGCCACGGGACAGCTTATAGCAATCAGCCCCAGCATTTT	CASHGTAYSNQPQHF
TRBD1	TRBJ2-7	TRBV7-6	-	TGTGCCAGCAGCTACGGACAGGGAAGCTACGAGCAGTACTTC	CASSYGQGSYEQYF
-	TRBJ1-2	TRBV19	-	TGTGCCAGTAGTTTTGACAGAAACACCTATGGCTACACCTTC	CASSFDRNTYGYTF
-	TRBJ1-1	TRBV10-3	-	TGTGCCATCAGTGGAGGGACTGAAGCTTTCTTT	CAISGGTEAFF
-	TRBJ2-1	TRBV10-3	-	TGTGCCATCAGTGTAGGTAATGAGCAGTTCTTC	CAISVGNEQFF
TRBD2	TRBJ2-1	TRBV29-1	-	TGCAGCGTTGGTGGGCGGCGGGGGGGCTCAAGCTCCTACAATGAGCAGTTCTTC	CSVGGRRGGSSSYNEQFF